This T cell receptor (beta chain) was sequenced for a study of response to subunit inactivated influenza vaccine. Study observations and caveats: New T cells are recruited in small numbers by each seasonal influenza vaccination, according to the authors' suggestion.

This clonotype was recorded a few times. Its target is unknown. In germline, CDR1 is MDHEN, CDR2 SYDVKM. This CDR3 contains 12 residues. V was clipped by 6 bases and J by 3 bases, with 9 bases between them. TCRdb called the RT-PCR reads again in MiXCR, with one record for every CDR3 protein. The profile covers over 800,000 distinct CDR3 sequences, with less than 25% appearing a single time and 9.5% to 13% taken by the ten largest. The chain has TRBV28 and TRBJ2-7; D call uncertain. The specimen comprised PBMCs from blood, sampled 4 to 6 days after vaccination. This clonotype was sampled from a man aged 50-60 years who received an inactivated influenza vaccine. CDR3 sequence: CASRFGLYEQYF. CDR3 nucleotide sequence: TGTGCCAGCAGGTTTGGCCTCTACGAGCAGTACTTC.